These 10 T cell receptor beta chains were all obtained from the same sample, sequenced in a study of blood T cell repertoires in COVID-19. Measured with immunoSEQ multiplex PCR; TCRdb has only the in-frame clones, and not every one. The profile shows approximately 220,000 clones, over 70% of them singletons. Material: peripheral blood. The receptors here all came from a man aged 40-55 years with acute or convalescent COVID-19.

This rearrangement joins TRBV5-4 to TRBJ2-3; 8 bases are a match to TRBD2. The CDR3 spans 14 residues. The J segment lost 0 bases and the V segment lost 4 bases, leaving 1 base of the junction unmatched. Germline values: CDR1 SGHNT, CDR2 YYREEE (reference sequence). The DNA for the CDR3 is TGTGCCAGCAGCATAGCGGGAAGCACAGATACGCAGTATTTT. Translated, it gives CASSIAGSTDTQYF.

The V gene is TRBV28, the J gene TRBJ1-5, with D unresolved. Germline values: CDR1 MDHEN, CDR2 SYDVKM. The CDR3 loop spans 12 amino acids. V lost 8 bases to trimming and J lost 2 bases, with 7 bases between them. CDR3 region: CASYTGNQPQHF. CDR3 DNA: TGTGCCAGCTACACCGGCAATCAGCCCCAGCATTTT. Full variable domain (missing parts from reference TRBV28 and TRBJ1-5): DVKVTQSSRYLVKRTGEKVFLECVQDMDHENMFWYRQDPGLGLRLIYFSYDVKMKEKGDIPEGYSVSREKKERFSLILESASTNQTSMYLCASYTGNQPQHFGDGTRLSIL.

The genes are TRBV19 and TRBJ2-2, with D possibly matching TRBD1 (6 bases). The CDR3 loop spans 14 amino acids. Trimming took 6 bases from V and 4 from J, leaving 12 bases between them. Germline V gene data show CDR1 as LNHDA and CDR2 as SQIVND (reference sequence). This CDR3 reads CASRQQGTTGELFF. CDR3 sequence (DNA): TGTGCCAGTAGGCAGCAGGGGACCACCGGGGAGCTGTTTTTT. Supplemented by reference TRBV19 and TRBJ2-2, the full variable domain reads DGGITQSPKYLFRKEGQNVTLSCEQNLNHDAMYWYRQDPGQGLRLIYYSQIVNDFQKGDIAEGYSVSREKKESFPLTVTSAQKNPTAFYLCASRQQGTTGELFFGEGSRLTVL.

V gene TRBV19 combines with J gene TRBJ1-5; D possibly corresponds to TRBD1 (6 bases). The CDR3 loop spans 15 amino acids. The ends were cut back, 5 bases at V and 4 bases at J, with 15 bases in the middle. Germline V lookup: CDR1 LNHDA, CDR2 SQIVND (reference sequence). Here the CDR3 DNA reads TGTGCCAGTAGTGACACCGGACAGTTTAATCAGCCCCAGCATTTT. Translated: CASSDTGQFNQPQHF.

The chain has TRBV4-3 and TRBJ1-4; D unclear. Trimming took off 0 bases at V and 0 bases at J, with 8 bases between the two ends. There are 16 residues in the CDR3. Looked up from germline, CDR1 is LGHNA and CDR2 is YSLEER. The CDR3 spells CASSQDRGTTNEKLFF. In DNA form, the CDR3 reads TGCGCCAGCAGCCAAGATCGAGGGACAACTAATGAAAAACTGTTTTTT.

The chain employs TRBV7-8 and TRBJ1-1; TRBD1 agrees at 7 bases. The length of the CDR3 is 16 residues. Germline values: CDR1 SGHVS, CDR2 FQNEAQ. J lost 0 bases, V lost 5 bases, and 9 bases had no gene match. DNA for the CDR3: TGTGCCAGCAGCACCCGGGACAGCTACTTGAACACTGAAGCTTTCTTT. Translated, it gives CASSTRDSYLNTEAFF.

The V call is TRBV18, the J call TRBJ1-3; tentatively, D is TRBD1 (5 bases). The CDR3 covers 16 residues. Germline lookup yields CDR1 KGHSH and CDR2 LQKENI. The V end was cut by 2 bases, the J end by 4 bases, with 15 bases between. The CDR3 DNA sequence: TGTGCCAGCTCACCAACTGGACAACTTTACGGAAACACCATATATTTT. Its translation is CASSPTGQLYGNTIYF.

The chain is built from TRBV5-1 and TRBJ2-5, with D maybe TRBD2 (5 bases). The V gene lost 7 bases and the J gene lost 2 bases, with 15 bases spanning the gap. Germline V gives CDR1 SGHRS, CDR2 YFSETQ. The CDR3 loop spans 14 amino acids. CDR3 amino acids: CASAEGGFQETQYF. Written as DNA, the CDR3 is TGCGCCAGCGCCGAGGGTGGTTTTCAAGAGACCCAGTACTTC.

The rearrangement joins TRBV6-5 to TRBJ1-2, with a possible D match to TRBD1 (6 bases). CDR1 and CDR2 (germline): MNHEY, SVGAGI. Trimming took off 2 bases at V and 6 bases at J, with 16 bases between the two ends. CDR3 length equals 15 residues. The CDR3 DNA reads TGTGCCAGCAGTTACGGAGACAGGCTTACGCATGGCTACACCTTC. This encodes CASSYGDRLTHGYTF.

This clone is a singleton in its sample. J is TRBJ2-3 and V is TRBV4-1, with 7 bases lining up with TRBD1. V shed 0 bases, J shed 7 bases, and the junction held 10 bases outside the gene matches. Germline V gene lookup returns CDR1 MGHRA and CDR2 YSYEKL. This CDR3 has 16 amino acids. The CDR3 is CASSQEVKGALYTQYF. CDR3 DNA: TGCGCCAGCAGCCAAGAGGTCAAGGGGGCTCTGTATACGCAGTATTTT.